These 19 T cell receptor beta chains were sequenced from one sample in a study of blood T cell repertoires in COVID-19. Assay used: immunoSEQ multiplex PCR; TCRdb lists only in-frame clones, some missing. Of around 250,000 clones listed, 80% to 90% are singletons. What was sequenced was PBMCs or T cells enriched from blood (not recorded which). The receptors were gathered from a woman between 45 and 60 years old who had recovered from COVID-19.

This chain links TRBV6-5 with TRBJ1-5; tentatively, D is TRBD1 (6 bases). This CDR3 has 13 residues. V dropped 6 bases and J dropped 5 bases, with 11 bases sitting between them. Germline V gene lookup returns CDR1 MNHEY and CDR2 SVGAGI. The CDR3 sequence: CASSQDRDQPQHF. CDR3 nucleotide sequence: TGTGCCAGCAGCCAGGACAGAGATCAGCCCCAGCATTTT.

The chain combines TRBV28 with TRBJ1-5; no clear D. The ends were cut back, 5 bases at V and 2 bases at J, with 22 bases in the middle. The CDR3 totals 18 residues. CDR1 and CDR2 from the germline V gene are MDHEN and SYDVKM. The CDR3 region is CASSGPSRTEGRNQPQHF. The CDR3 nucleotides read TGTGCCAGCAGTGGACCTAGCCGGACGGAGGGCCGCAATCAGCCCCAGCATTTT.

This clone came up a few times. The CDR3 region has the DNA TGTGCCAGCAGTTCCCGGACAGGGAATCAGCCCCAGCATTTT. Protein sequence: CASSSRTGNQPQHF. The gene calls are TRBV6-5 and TRBJ1-5; 8 bases map to TRBD1. The trim removed 4 bases at V and 4 bases at J, leaving 3 bases unmatched. The CDR3 totals 14 residues. Germline V CDR1 and CDR2: MNHEY, SVGAGI.

The CDR3 region is CASSPSGIGDNEQFF. The CDR3 DNA is TGTGCCAGCAGCCCAAGCGGGATCGGGGACAATGAGCAGTTCTTC. The V and J genes are TRBV7-8 and TRBJ2-1, with 7 bases matching TRBD2. Germline CDR1 reads SGHVS; CDR2 reads FQNEAQ. This CDR3 has 15 residues. V trimming: 5 bases; J trimming: 5 bases; junction bases outside the gene matches: 9.

This chain links TRBV11-1 with TRBJ2-7; TRBD2 matches 8 bases. Germline assignment: CDR1 SGHAT and CDR2 FQDESV (reference sequence). The CDR3 runs to 16 residues. V lost 2 bases to trimming and J lost 5 bases; unmatched junction nucleotides: 11. As DNA, the CDR3 is TGTGCCAGCAGCTTACAGGCTCGAACTAGCGGAAACGAGCAGTACTTC. This translates into CASSLQARTSGNEQYF.

This sequence joins TRBV11-2 and TRBJ1-1; possibly TRBD1 for D (5 bases). CDR1 SGHAT and CDR2 FQNNGV come from the germline V gene. This CDR3 region has 14 residues. V lost 7 bases and J lost 1, with 13 bases in between. Here the CDR3 reads CASTRDRKNTEAFF. The DNA of the CDR3 is TGTGCCAGCACCCGAGACAGAAAGAACACTGAAGCTTTCTTT.

Written as DNA, the CDR3 is TGTGCCAGCAGCTTATCTAGAAGCAATTACAATGAGCAGTTCTTC. This sequence encodes CASSLSRSNYNEQFF. The rearrangement joins TRBV7-2 to TRBJ2-1; D is unresolved. V lost 2 bases and J 4 bases, leaving 12 bases between the germline ends. CDR1 and CDR2 from the germline V gene are SGHTA and FQGNSA. The CDR3 is 15 amino acids.

The CDR3 sequence: CASSPSRGLAAPDTQYF. The CDR3 nucleotides are TGTGCCAGCAGCCCCAGTCGGGGACTAGCGGCTCCAGATACGCAGTATTTT. The chain has TRBV9 and TRBJ2-3; 11 bases align to TRBD2. V shed 4 bases, J shed 4 bases, and the junction held 11 bases outside the gene matches. Germline-derived CDR1 and CDR2 are SGDLS and YYNGEE. This CDR3 comprises 17 residues.

J is TRBJ2-1 and V is TRBV2; a possible D gene is TRBD1 (6 bases). CDR1 is SNHLY and CDR2 is FYNNEI in the germline V gene. The length of the CDR3 is 15 residues. With 4 bases removed from V and 2 bases from J, the gap between germline ends came to 12 bases. The CDR3 nucleotides are TGTGCCAGCAGTGGAAACAGGGAAACCTACAATGAGCAGTTCTTC. Amino acid sequence: CASSGNRETYNEQFF.

CDR3 sequence reads: CASSTTGASGRSYNEQFF. In DNA, the CDR3 is TGCGCCAGCAGCACAACAGGGGCCAGCGGGAGGAGTTACAATGAGCAGTTCTTC. The chain carries TRBV5-1 and TRBJ2-1; 9 positions agree with TRBD2. Losses at the gene ends were 4 bases for V and 4 bases for J; bases not matched to a gene: 15. This CDR3 contains 18 residues. From germline, CDR1 is SGHRS and CDR2 YFSETQ.

J is TRBJ1-5 and V is TRBV28, with TRBD1 as a possible D gene (5 bases). Between the trimmed V and J ends, which lost 3 bases and 2 bases, there was a span of 17 bases. Germline CDR1 and CDR2: MDHEN and SYDVKM. The CDR3 runs 17 residues. The CDR3 reads CASSFPRRTRGNQPQHF. As DNA, the CDR3 is TGTGCCAGCAGTTTCCCTCGAAGGACACGAGGCAATCAGCCCCAGCATTTT. Combining the CDR3 with reference TRBV28 and TRBJ1-5 gives the whole variable domain DVKVTQSSRYLVKRTGEKVFLECVQDMDHENMFWYRQDPGLGLRLIYFSYDVKMKEKGDIPEGYSVSREKKERFSLILESASTNQTSMYLCASSFPRRTRGNQPQHFGDGTRLSIL.

The chain links TRBV7-3 to TRBJ2-7; TRBD1 aligns across 9 bases. CDR1 and CDR2 (germline): SGHTA, FQGTGA. The CDR3 is 13 residues long. J was trimmed by 4 bases and V by 3 bases; bases with no gene match: 1. The CDR3 sequence: CASSLDRGYEQYF. CDR3 in DNA: TGTGCCAGCAGCTTGGACAGGGGATACGAGCAGTACTTC.

The chain uses TRBV3-1 (or the pseudogene TRBV3-2) and TRBJ2-3; 8 bases map to TRBD2. Per germline, CDR1 LGHDT and CDR2 YNNKEL (reference sequence). This CDR3 spans 14 amino acids. V was pared by 3 bases and J by 4 bases, with 3 bases of the junction left unmatched. The CDR3 nucleotides are TGTGCCAGCAGCCACCCGGGAGGGGCAGATACGCAGTATTTT. This codes for CASSHPGGADTQYF.

This clone was recorded once. This chain links TRBV6-5 with TRBJ2-2; D is perhaps TRBD1 (6 bases). This CDR3 has 14 amino acids. From germline, CDR1 is MNHEY and CDR2 SVGAGI. V was cut by 5 bases and J by 5 bases, with 12 bases left in between. CDR3 nucleotide sequence: TGTGCCAGCAGTCCGGACAGACGAACCGGGGAGCTGTTTTTT. It yields the protein CASSPDRRTGELFF.

This clone was detected a few times. V is TRBV4-1 and J is TRBJ1-4; 10 nucleotides match TRBD1. The germline V gene encodes CDR1 MGHRA and CDR2 YSYEKL. Losses at the gene ends were 5 bases for V and 7 bases for J; bases not matched to a gene: 7. This CDR3 has 15 amino acids. The CDR3 loop reads CASSFRQGAGEKLFF. In nucleotides, the CDR3 is TGCGCCAGCAGCTTTCGACAGGGGGCGGGTGAAAAACTGTTTTTT.

This clone was observed a few times. This chain uses TRBV5-5 with TRBJ2-7, with 10 positions matching TRBD2. V was pared by 6 bases and J by 4 bases, with 22 bases of the junction left unmatched. Germline loops: CDR1 SGHKS, CDR2 YYEKEE (reference sequence). The CDR3 has 19 residues. CDR3 amino acids: CASILGGVLAGDQRYEQYF. CDR3 DNA: TGTGCCAGCATCCTAGGTGGGGTGCTAGCGGGAGACCAACGGTACGAGCAGTACTTC.

In DNA form, the CDR3 reads TGCGCCAGCAGCTTGCCGGGACAAAACACCGGGGAGCTGTTTTTT. Translation gives CASSLPGQNTGELFF. This sequence joins TRBV5-1 and TRBJ2-2; maybe TRBD1 (6 bases). Per the germline V gene, CDR1 is SGHRS and CDR2 is YFSETQ. Trimming stripped 1 base from V and 2 bases from J, with 9 bases between. The CDR3 is made up of 15 amino acids. Full variable domain (remainder filled in from reference TRBV5-1 and TRBJ2-2): KAGVTQTPRYLIKTRGQQVTLSCSPISGHRSVSWYQQTPGQGLQFLFEYFSETQRNKGNFPGRFSGRQFSNSRSEMNVSTLELGDSALYLCASSLPGQNTGELFFGEGSRLTVL.

The J gene is TRBJ2-7, the V gene TRBV5-1, with D perhaps matching TRBD1 (7 bases). V was pared by 4 bases and J by 1 base, with 12 bases between. The CDR3 covers 14 residues. Germline V lookup: CDR1 SGHRS, CDR2 YFSETQ. The CDR3 is CASSRTGGSYEQYF. The CDR3, as DNA: TGCGCCAGCAGCCGGACAGGAGGGTCCTACGAGCAGTACTTC.

J is TRBJ2-1 and V is TRBV3-1 (or the pseudogene TRBV3-2), with 10 bases that match TRBD1. The CDR3 has 17 amino acids. The ends lost 4 bases at V and 4 bases at J; junction bases unmatched: 10. Germline CDR1 is LGHDT and CDR2 is YNNKEL (reference sequence). The CDR3 DNA is TGTGCCAGCAGCCCCGCCCGGGACAGGGGCCTGTACAATGAGCAGTTCTTC. This encodes CASSPARDRGLYNEQFF.